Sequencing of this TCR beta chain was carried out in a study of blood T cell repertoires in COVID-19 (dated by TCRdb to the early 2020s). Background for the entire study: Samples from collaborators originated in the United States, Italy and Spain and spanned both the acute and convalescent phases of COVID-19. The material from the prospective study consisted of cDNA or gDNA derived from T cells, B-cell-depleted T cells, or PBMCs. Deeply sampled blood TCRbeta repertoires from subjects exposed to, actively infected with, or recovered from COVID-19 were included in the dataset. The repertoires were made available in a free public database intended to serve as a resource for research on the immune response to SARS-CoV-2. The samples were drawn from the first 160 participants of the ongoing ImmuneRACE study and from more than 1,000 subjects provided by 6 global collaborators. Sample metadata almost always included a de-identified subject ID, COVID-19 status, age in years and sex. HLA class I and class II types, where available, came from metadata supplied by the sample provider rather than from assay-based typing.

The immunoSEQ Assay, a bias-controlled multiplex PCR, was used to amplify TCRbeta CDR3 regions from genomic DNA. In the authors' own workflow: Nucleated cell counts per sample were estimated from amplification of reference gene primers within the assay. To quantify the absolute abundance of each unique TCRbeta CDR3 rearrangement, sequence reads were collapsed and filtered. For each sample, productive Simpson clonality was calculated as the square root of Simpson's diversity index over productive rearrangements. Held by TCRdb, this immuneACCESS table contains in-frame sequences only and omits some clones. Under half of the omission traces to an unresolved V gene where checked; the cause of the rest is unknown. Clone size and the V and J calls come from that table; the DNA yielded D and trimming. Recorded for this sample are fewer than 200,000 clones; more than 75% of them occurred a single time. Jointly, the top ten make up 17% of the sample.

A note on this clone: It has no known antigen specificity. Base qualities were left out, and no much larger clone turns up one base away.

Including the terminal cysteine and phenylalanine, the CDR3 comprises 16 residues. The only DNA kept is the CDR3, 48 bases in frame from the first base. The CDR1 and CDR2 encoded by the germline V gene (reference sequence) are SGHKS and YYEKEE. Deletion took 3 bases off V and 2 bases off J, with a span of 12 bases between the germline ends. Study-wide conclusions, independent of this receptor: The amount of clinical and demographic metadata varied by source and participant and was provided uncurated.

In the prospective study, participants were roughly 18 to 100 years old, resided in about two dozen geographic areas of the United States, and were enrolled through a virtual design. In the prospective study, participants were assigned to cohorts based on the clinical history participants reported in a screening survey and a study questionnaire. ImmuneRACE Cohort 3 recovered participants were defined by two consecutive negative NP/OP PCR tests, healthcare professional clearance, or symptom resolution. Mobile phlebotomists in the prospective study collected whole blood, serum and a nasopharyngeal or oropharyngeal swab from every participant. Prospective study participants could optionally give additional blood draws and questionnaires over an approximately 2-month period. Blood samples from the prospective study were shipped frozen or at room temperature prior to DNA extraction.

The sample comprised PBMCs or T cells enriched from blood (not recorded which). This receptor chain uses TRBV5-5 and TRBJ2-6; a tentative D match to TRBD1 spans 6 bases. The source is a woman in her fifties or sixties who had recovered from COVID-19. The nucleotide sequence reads TGTGCCAGCAGCTACTACAACAGGGCTGGGGCCAACGTCCTGACTTTC. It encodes CASSYYNRAGANVLTF.